This T cell receptor beta chain was retrieved from a study of cytomegalovirus exposure and HLA in healthy donors. Study results and caveats: TCR beta sequences reportedly predicted the HLA-A and HLA-B alleles of most subjects accurately. Roughly even sequencing depth across donors was the assumption behind the presence/absence analyses.

As to this clone: No antigen is known for it.

PCR primers comprised 60 Vbeta and 13 Jbeta primers. Assay used: immunoSEQ multiplex PCR; TCRdb lists only in-frame clones, some missing. The sample comprises about 250,000 clones, 70% to 90% of which are singletons, and around 0.23% rests with the top ten. Material for sequencing was PBMCs. This sequence was found in a girl aged 2 to 9 in good health and CMV-seronegative.

The CDR3: CASSHRGDTDTQYF. The DNA of the CDR3 is TGTGCCAGCAGCCACAGGGGCGACACAGATACGCAGTATTTT. The rearrangement links TRBV7-3 to TRBJ2-3, with 7 bases that match TRBD1. This CDR3 is 14 amino acids long. V dropped 5 bases and J dropped 2; count of bases not matched to a gene: 4. Germline assignment: CDR1 SGHTA and CDR2 FQGTGA.